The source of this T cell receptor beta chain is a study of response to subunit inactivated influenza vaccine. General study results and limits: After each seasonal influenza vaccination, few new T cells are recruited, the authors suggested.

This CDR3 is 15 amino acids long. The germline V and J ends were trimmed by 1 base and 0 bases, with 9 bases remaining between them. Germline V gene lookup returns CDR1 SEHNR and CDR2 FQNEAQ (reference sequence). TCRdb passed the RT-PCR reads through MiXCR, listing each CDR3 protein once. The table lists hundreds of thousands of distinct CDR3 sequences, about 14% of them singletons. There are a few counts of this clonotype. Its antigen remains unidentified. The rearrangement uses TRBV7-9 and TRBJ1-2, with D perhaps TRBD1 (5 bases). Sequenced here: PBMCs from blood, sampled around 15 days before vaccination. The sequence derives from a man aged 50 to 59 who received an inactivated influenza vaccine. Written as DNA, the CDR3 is TGTGCCAGCAGCTTAGTTGGGACCTCTAACTATGGCTACACCTTC. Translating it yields CASSLVGTSNYGYTF.